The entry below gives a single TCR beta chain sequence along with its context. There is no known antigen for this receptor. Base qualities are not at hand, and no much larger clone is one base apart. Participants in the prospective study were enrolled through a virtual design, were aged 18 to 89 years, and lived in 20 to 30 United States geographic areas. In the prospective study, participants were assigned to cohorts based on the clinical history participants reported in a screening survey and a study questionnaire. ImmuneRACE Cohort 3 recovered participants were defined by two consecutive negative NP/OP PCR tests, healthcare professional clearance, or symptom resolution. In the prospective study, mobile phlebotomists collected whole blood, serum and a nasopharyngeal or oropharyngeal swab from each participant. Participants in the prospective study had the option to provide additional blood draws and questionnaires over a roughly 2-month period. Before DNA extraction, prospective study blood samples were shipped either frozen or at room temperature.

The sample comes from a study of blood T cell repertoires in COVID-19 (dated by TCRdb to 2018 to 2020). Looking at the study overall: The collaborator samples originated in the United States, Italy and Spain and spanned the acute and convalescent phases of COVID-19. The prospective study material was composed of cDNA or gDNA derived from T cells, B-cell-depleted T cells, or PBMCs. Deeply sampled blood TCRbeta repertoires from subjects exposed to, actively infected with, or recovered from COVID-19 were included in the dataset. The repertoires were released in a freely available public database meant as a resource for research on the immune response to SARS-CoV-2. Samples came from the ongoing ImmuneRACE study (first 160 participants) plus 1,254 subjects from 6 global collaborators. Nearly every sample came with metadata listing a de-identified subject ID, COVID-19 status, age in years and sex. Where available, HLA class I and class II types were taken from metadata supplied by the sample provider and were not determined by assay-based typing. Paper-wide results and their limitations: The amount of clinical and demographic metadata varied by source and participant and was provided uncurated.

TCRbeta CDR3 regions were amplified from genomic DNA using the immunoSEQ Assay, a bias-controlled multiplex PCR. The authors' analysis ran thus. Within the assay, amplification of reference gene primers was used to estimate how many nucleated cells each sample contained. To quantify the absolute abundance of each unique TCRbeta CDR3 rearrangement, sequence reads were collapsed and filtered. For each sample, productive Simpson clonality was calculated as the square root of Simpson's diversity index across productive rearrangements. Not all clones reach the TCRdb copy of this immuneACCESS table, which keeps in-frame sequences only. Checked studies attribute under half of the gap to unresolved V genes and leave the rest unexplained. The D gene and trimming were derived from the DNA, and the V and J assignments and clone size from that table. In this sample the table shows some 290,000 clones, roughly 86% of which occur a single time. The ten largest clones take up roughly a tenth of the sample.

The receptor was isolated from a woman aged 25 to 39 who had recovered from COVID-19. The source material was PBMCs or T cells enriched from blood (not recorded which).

Here is the DNA: TGTGCCTGGGGGGGGTTAGCGGGACAGCAGTTCTTC. This is translated as CAWGGLAGQQFF. The chain links TRBV30 with TRBJ2-1, and 8 junction bases match TRBD2. V lost 5 bases and J lost 11 bases, and the count of bases not matched to a germline gene is 8. The germline V gene (reference sequence) sets CDR1 to GTSNPN and CDR2 to SVGIG. The CDR3 contains 12 residues, cysteine and phenylalanine counted. CDR3 DNA is the only sequence kept; it has 36 bases, read in frame from the first base.